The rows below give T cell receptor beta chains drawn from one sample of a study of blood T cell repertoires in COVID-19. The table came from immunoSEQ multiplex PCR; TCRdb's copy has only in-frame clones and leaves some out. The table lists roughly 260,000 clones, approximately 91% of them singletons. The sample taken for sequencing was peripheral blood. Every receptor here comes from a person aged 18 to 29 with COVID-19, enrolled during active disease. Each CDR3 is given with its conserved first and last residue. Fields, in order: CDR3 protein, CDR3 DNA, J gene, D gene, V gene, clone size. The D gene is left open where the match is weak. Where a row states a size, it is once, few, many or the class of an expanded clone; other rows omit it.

CASSAGSTYEQYF TGTGCCAGCAGTGCAGGCAGCACCTACGAGCAGTACTTC TRBJ2-7 - TRBV25-1 -
CASSLGVGNYEQYF TGTGCCAGCAGCCTAGGGGTCGGCAACTACGAGCAGTACTTC TRBJ2-7 - TRBV7-3 -
CATSALLGGGDTGELFF TGTGCCACCAGTGCCCTCCTGGGTGGAGGGGACACCGGGGAGCTGTTTTTT TRBJ2-2 - TRBV24-1 -
CSAVTTSGGSMFYEQYF TGCAGCGCCGTGACGACTAGCGGGGGGTCTATGTTCTACGAGCAGTACTTC TRBJ2-7 TRBD2 TRBV29-1 -
CASTCLGAGGEGCGNTIYF TGTGCCAGCACCTGTCTTGGTGCGGGGGGGGAGGGGTGTGGAAACACCATATATTTT TRBJ1-3 - TRBV2 -
CASSERTGYYNSPLHF TGTGCCAGCAGCGAGCGGACAGGCTACTATAATTCACCCCTCCACTTT TRBJ1-6 TRBD1 TRBV3-1/TRBV3-2 -
CASRPHRGLNTDTQYF TGTGCCAGTAGACCTCACAGGGGGCTGAACACAGATACGCAGTATTTT TRBJ2-3 TRBD1 TRBV19 -
CATEIVAGEQFF TGTGCCACCGAAATTGTAGCTGGCGAGCAGTTCTTC TRBJ2-1 - TRBV24-1 -
CASIPVGDYSGNTIYF TGTGCCAGTATCCCGGTGGGAGACTACTCTGGAAACACCATATATTTT TRBJ1-3 - TRBV19 -
CASSQTPGAVNEQFF TGTGCCAGCTCACAAACCCCAGGGGCGGTCAATGAGCAGTTCTTC TRBJ2-1 - TRBV18 once
CASHGQGRAYEQYF TGTGCCTCACACGGACAGGGACGGGCCTACGAGCAGTACTTC TRBJ2-7 - TRBV21-1 once
CASSSGRGGTSREFF TGTGCCAGCAGCTCCGGAAGGGGGGGAACGTCACGGGAGTTCTTC TRBJ2-1 - TRBV5-5 -
CASSSLSPLTATDTQYF TGTGCCAGCAGCTCCCTTTCTCCACTTACAGCCACAGATACGCAGTATTTT TRBJ2-3 - TRBV7-6 -
CASSVASGSNNEQFF TGTGCCAGCAGCGTAGCTAGCGGGAGCAACAATGAGCAGTTCTTC TRBJ2-1 TRBD2 TRBV9 -
CASSPDRGGLGNEKLFF TGTGCCAGCAGCCCTGACAGGGGAGGGTTGGGTAATGAAAAACTGTTTTTT TRBJ1-4 TRBD1 TRBV11-3 -
CASIGSPGQYSASYEQYF TGCGCCAGCATCGGCTCGCCGGGACAGTACTCAGCCTCCTACGAGCAGTACTTC TRBJ2-7 TRBD1 TRBV10-2 -
CASSLERLAGTDTQYF TGTGCCAGCAGTTTAGAGAGACTAGCGGGAACAGATACGCAGTATTTT TRBJ2-3 TRBD2 TRBV27 -
CASSPGQVYGYTF TGTGCCAGCAGCCCCGGACAGGTCTATGGCTACACCTTC TRBJ1-2 TRBD1 TRBV7-2 -
CASSAGLAGGPDTQYF TGTGCCAGCAGTGCGGGACTAGCGGGAGGGCCCGATACGCAGTATTTT TRBJ2-3 TRBD2 TRBV6-4 -
CATSDPAGGAETQYF TGTGCCACCAGTGACCCCGCCGGGGGAGCAGAGACCCAGTACTTC TRBJ2-5 - TRBV24-1 -
CASIRAGGNSPLHF TGTGCCAGCATCAGGGCAGGGGGAAATTCACCCCTCCACTTT TRBJ1-6 TRBD1 TRBV14 -
CASSFELDGYTF TGTGCCAGCAGTTTTGAGCTAGATGGCTACACCTTC TRBJ1-2 - TRBV28 -
CASSGSGTARVIHF TGTGCCAGCAGCGGCTCGGGGACAGCCCGCGTGATCCACTTT TRBJ1-6 TRBD1 TRBV7-9 -
CASRDSGRGETQYF TGTGCCAGCAGAGATAGCGGGAGGGGTGAGACCCAGTACTTC TRBJ2-5 TRBD2 TRBV25-1 -
CASSRLVYNEQFF TGTGCCAGCAGTAGACTAGTATACAATGAGCAGTTCTTC TRBJ2-1 - TRBV6-2/TRBV6-3 -
CARWTGGGGEKLFF TGTGCCAGGTGGACAGGGGGAGGAGGAGAAAAACTGTTTTTT TRBJ1-4 TRBD1 TRBV10-3 few
CASNLGGIYTDTQYF TGCGCCAGCAATCTTGGCGGGATATACACAGATACGCAGTATTTT TRBJ2-3 - TRBV5-1 -
CASSLMGGSYNEQFF TGTGCCAGCAGCTTAATGGGGGGGTCCTACAATGAGCAGTTCTTC TRBJ2-1 TRBD2 TRBV7-2 -